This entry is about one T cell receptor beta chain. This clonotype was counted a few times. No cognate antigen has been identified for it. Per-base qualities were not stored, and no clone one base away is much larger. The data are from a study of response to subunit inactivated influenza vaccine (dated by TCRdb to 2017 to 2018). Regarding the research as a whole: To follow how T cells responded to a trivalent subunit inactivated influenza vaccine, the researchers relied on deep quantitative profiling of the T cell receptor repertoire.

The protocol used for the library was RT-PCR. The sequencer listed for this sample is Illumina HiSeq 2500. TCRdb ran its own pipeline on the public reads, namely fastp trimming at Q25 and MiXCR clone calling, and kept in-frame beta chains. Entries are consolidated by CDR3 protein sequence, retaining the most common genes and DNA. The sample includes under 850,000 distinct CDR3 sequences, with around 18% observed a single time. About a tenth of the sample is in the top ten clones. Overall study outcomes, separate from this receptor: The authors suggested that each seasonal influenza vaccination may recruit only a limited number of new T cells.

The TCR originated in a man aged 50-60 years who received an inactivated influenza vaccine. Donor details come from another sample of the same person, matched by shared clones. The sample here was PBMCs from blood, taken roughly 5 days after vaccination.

The CDR3 has the sequence CASSRRTSGGSSYEQYF. The sequenced DNA is TGTGCCAGCAGCCGGAGGACTAGCGGTGGATCCTCCTACGAGCAGTACTTC. Here the chain combines TRBV6-2 or TRBV6-3 and TRBJ2-7; the central 10 bases match TRBD2. From the cysteine through the phenylalanine, the CDR3 covers 17 amino acids. The retained sequence is limited to the CDR3, 51 bases, with the frame set at the first base. Looking up the germline V gene yields CDR1 MNHEY and CDR2 SVGEGT. The V end gives up 6 bases and the J end 0 bases, leaving 11 bases in the junction not matched to a gene.